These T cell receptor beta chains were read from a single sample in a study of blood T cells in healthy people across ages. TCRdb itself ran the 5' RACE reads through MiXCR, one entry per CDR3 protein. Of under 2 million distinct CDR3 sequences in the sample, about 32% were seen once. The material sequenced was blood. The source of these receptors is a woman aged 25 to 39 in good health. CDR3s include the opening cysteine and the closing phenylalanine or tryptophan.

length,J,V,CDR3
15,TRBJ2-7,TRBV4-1,CASSPRLSGGLEQYF
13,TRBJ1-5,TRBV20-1,CSATTGFDQPQHF
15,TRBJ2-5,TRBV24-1,CATRDGPGAKETQYF
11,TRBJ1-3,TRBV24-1,CATNMNTRIYF
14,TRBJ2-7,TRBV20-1,CSARKRSGGYEQYF
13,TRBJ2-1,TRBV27,CASNELAGDEQFF
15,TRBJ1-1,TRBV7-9,CASTLARVLRTEAFF
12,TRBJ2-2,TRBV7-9,CVGEVDTGELFF
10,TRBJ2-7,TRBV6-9,CATGGCEQYF
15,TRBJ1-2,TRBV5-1,CASTKGTVFNYGYTF
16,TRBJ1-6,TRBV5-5,CASRGQGWSYNSPLHF
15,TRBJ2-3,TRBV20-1,CSASNYIPGGDTQYF
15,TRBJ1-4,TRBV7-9,CASSLTASTNEKLFF
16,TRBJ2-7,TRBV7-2,CASSASLKRPPYEQYF
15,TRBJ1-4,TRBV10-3,CAIPVAKQYHEKLFF
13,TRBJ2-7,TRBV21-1,CASRMTDSYEQYF
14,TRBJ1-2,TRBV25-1,CASSEGDRAYGYTF
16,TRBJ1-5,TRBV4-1,CASSPSGTGGGQPQHF
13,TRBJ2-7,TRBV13,CASAYDSAYEQYF